This TCR beta chain emerged from a study of T cells in localized non-small cell lung cancer. The V end lost 1 base, the J end lost 6 bases, and 16 bases lay between the germline ends. CDR3 length: 16 amino acids. CDR1 and CDR2 from the germline V gene are SEHNR and FQNEAQ (reference sequence). Using immunoSEQ multiplex PCR, the repertoire was profiled, and TCRdb retains in-frame clones only, with some absent. The repertoire consists of about 53,000 clones, with roughly 88% occurring once and the leading ten covering about a sixth. Notes on this clone: Its target is not known.

General study findings and limits: Investigators sequenced only a single tumor region, leaving heterogeneity possible. Paired adjacent lung recovered a median roughly 56 of the top 100 tumor clones.

The chain couples TRBV7-9 to TRBJ1-5; D gene unclear. The TCR was taken from a man aged 35 to 69 with stage III lung adenocarcinoma. The source material was peripheral blood mononuclear cells, sampled before any cancer treatment. CDR3 region: CASSLGSSGSGQPQHF. CDR3 sequence (DNA): TGTGCCAGCAGCTTAGGTAGTTCGGGGTCGGGTCAGCCCCAGCATTTT.